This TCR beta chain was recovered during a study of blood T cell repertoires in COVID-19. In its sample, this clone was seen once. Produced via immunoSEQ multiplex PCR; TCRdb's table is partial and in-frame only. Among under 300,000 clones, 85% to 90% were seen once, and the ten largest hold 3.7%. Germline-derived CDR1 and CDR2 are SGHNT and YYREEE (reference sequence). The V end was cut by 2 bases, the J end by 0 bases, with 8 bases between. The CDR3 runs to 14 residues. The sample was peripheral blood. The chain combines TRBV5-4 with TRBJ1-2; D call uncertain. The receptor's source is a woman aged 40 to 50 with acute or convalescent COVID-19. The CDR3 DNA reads TGTGCCAGCAGCTTCGGGAAAGCTAACTATGGCTACACCTTC. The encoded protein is CASSFGKANYGYTF.